The present TCR beta chain was sequenced within a study of blood T cell repertoires in COVID-19. About the research overall: Collection of acute and convalescent COVID-19 samples took place in the United States, Italy and Spain.

The protocol was immunoSEQ multiplex PCR, while the TCRdb copy is restricted to in-frame clones and leaves out a portion. The sample holds approximately 110,000 clones, 65% to 75% seen once. This CDR3 spans 16 amino acids. With V trimmed by 4 bases and J by 5 bases, 10 bases remained unmatched. The germline gives CDR1 LGHNA, CDR2 YSLEER. The rearrangement links TRBV4-3 to TRBJ2-7, with 11 bases aligning to TRBD2. Sequencing was carried out using peripheral blood. The TCR comes from a man older than 75 with acute or convalescent COVID-19. The CDR3 DNA reads as TGCGCCAGCAGCCCGGGACTAGCGGTTGTCAGAGACGAGCAGTACTTC. Its protein is CASSPGLAVVRDEQYF.